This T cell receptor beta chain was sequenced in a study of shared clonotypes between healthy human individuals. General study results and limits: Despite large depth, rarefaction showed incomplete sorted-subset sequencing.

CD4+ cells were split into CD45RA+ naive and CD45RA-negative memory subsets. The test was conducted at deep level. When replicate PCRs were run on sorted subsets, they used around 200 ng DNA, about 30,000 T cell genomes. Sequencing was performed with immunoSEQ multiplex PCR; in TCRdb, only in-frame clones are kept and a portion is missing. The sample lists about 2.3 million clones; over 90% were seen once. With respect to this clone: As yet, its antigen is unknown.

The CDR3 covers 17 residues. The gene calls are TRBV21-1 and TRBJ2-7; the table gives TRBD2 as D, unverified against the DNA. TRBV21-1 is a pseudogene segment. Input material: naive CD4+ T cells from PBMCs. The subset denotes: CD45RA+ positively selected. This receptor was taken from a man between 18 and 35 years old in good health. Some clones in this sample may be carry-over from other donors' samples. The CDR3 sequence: CASSKPSSAGGPREQYF. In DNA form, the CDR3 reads TGTGCCAGCAGCAAACCCTCCTCAGCGGGAGGGCCTCGCGAGCAGTACTTC.